The clone carrying this T cell receptor (beta chain) has a count of ten or more. Its target is not known. The data belong to a study of T cells in Graves' hyperthyroidism and ophthalmopathy. Whole-study findings and limits: Before onset, by a median of approximately 6.8 months, the model predicted ophthalmopathy.

Any patient presenting with uncontrolled infection, other autoimmune disease, pregnancy or lactation was left out. Fresh peripheral blood, under 13 ml, was the source of the PBMCs. The source material, RNA transcripts, was used to amplify TCR beta CDR3 regions. Using the HTBI primer set, a first-round RT-PCR was run on the TCR CDR3. In TCRdb, the multiplex PCR reads were re-called with MiXCR into one record per CDR3 protein. The data contain around 580,000 distinct CDR3 sequences, approximately 16% of them seen just once; the ten biggest clones take up around 19%. The sequenced sample was blood. The receptor was derived from a young woman with Graves' hyperthyroidism.

This CDR3 is CSVVGLAGVTDTQYF. CDR3 DNA: TGCAGCGTTGTAGGGCTAGCGGGAGTCACAGATACGCAGTATTTT. The J gene is TRBJ2-3, the V gene TRBV29-1; 10 bases align to TRBD2. Germline assignment: CDR1 SQVTM and CDR2 ANQGSEA. V dropped 4 bases and J dropped 2; count of bases not matched to a gene: 6. The CDR3 totals 15 residues.